This TCR beta chain came from a study of T cells in Graves' hyperthyroidism and ophthalmopathy. Any patient presenting with uncontrolled infection, other autoimmune disease, pregnancy or lactation was left out. Based on clinical symptoms, serum thyroxine and TRAb, thyroid ultrasound and orbital computed tomography, diagnoses were reached. To note about this clonotype: Antigen: not known.

This CDR3 comprises 14 residues. The ends lost 6 bases at V and 7 bases at J; junction bases unmatched: 8. Study results and caveats: Most clonotypes that expanded in the thyroid above 0.001 also showed up in blood.

Template material for amplifying TCR beta CDR3 regions consisted of RNA transcripts. TCR CDR3 regions were first amplified by RT-PCR with HTBI primers. Each CDR3 protein is one row after TCRdb ran MiXCR on the multiplex PCR reads. This table has about 570,000 distinct CDR3 sequences, 46% appearing once. This sequence was found in an adult woman with Graves' disease, either hyperthyroidism or ophthalmopathy (not recorded which). This chain joins TRBV12-3 or TRBV12-4 and TRBJ2-2, with TRBD2 matching over 7 bases. The sample consisted of peripheral blood or thyroid tissue (not recorded which). The CDR3 loop is CASRAGRAYGELFF. CDR3 coding DNA: TGTGCCAGCAGGGCGGGGAGGGCCTACGGGGAGCTGTTTTTT.